One sample yielded the 10 T cell receptor beta chains listed below, sequenced in a study of response to subunit inactivated influenza vaccine (dated by TCRdb to the late 2010s). Libraries came from RT-PCR. These reads were obtained on an Illumina HiSeq 2500. TCRdb's own reprocessing of the public reads used fastp at Q25 and MiXCR and kept productive beta chains. For every CDR3 protein sequence, its rows merge into one entry that carries the most common genes and DNA. A total of a few hundred thousand distinct CDR3 sequences appear in this sample, over 20% of them only once. Together, the top ten hold about 9.3% of the sample. The sequenced sample was PBMCs from blood, obtained 21 months after vaccination. These receptors were taken from a man aged 45 to 75 who received an inactivated influenza vaccine. Donor details come from another sample of the same person, matched by shared clones.

This clonotype came up once. The chain joins TRBV4-2 to TRBJ2-7; either TRBD1 or TRBD2 may supply D (5 bases each). The CDR3 sequence is 16 residues long. Between the trimmed V and J ends, which lost 0 bases and 7 bases, there was a span of 19 bases. Germline V gene data show CDR1 as LGHNA and CDR2 as YNFKEQ. The CDR3 here is CASSQDLGPLPGEQYF. The CDR3 DNA reads as TGTGCCAGCAGCCAAGATCTGGGACCCTTGCCTGGGGAGCAGTACTTC.

V and J are TRBV5-4 and TRBJ2-1, with D maybe TRBD2 (6 bases). Deletions cut 4 bases from V and 1 base from J, with 15 bases between. The CDR3 is 16 residues long. Germline CDR1 reads SGHNT; CDR2 reads YYREEE (reference sequence). The CDR3 nucleotides read TGTGCCAGCAGCCCCGGTTTAGCGGATTCCTACAATGAGCAGTTCTTC. This gives the protein CASSPGLADSYNEQFF.

A few counts support this clonotype. The chain is built from TRBV5-1 and TRBJ1-1, with D tentatively TRBD1 (5 bases). This CDR3 contains 14 residues. The V gene lost 4 bases and the J gene lost 1 base, with 11 bases spanning the gap. CDR1 and CDR2 from the germline V gene are SGHRS and YFSETQ. CDR3 DNA: TGCGCCAGCAGCGATGGGGGGGGGAACACTGAAGCTTTCTTT. It is translated as CASSDGGGNTEAFF.

The chain links TRBV3-1 to TRBJ2-5; D gene uncertain. CDR3 size: 13 residues. V shed 2 bases and J shed 5 bases, with 9 bases lying between them. From germline, CDR1 is LGHDT and CDR2 YNNKEL (reference sequence). CDR3: CASSQTLTETQYF. CDR3 nucleotide sequence: TGTGCCAGCAGCCAAACCCTTACGGAGACCCAGTACTTC.

V usage is TRBV7-8 and J usage is TRBJ1-2; possible D gene TRBD1, 6 bases. Trimming took 5 bases from V and 4 from J, leaving 14 bases between them. Looked up from germline, CDR1 is SGHVS and CDR2 is FQNEAQ. The CDR3 runs 14 residues. DNA for the CDR3: TGTGCCAGCAGCCCCGCCGGGACATCCTATGGCTACACCTTC. As protein: CASSPAGTSYGYTF.

This clonotype was counted between two and nine times. This chain connects TRBV7-2 to TRBJ2-1; TRBD2 matches 12 bases. With 5 bases clipped from V and 9 bases from J, the junction kept 14 bases outside the gene matches. Germline V gene data show CDR1 as SGHTA and CDR2 as FQGNSA. The CDR3 is 17 amino acids. CDR3 residues: CASSHAHLAGGPVEQFF. In DNA, the CDR3 is TGTGCCAGCAGCCACGCCCACCTAGCGGGGGGGCCAGTTGAGCAGTTCTTC.

This clonotype was detected many times. For the CDR3, the DNA is TGTGCCATCGGACAGGACCCCACGAGCAATCAGCCCCAGCATTTT. It specifies CAIGQDPTSNQPQHF. This chain links TRBV10-3 with TRBJ1-5, with 7 positions matching TRBD1. CDR3 size: 15 residues. V gave up 8 bases and J gave up 1 base; unmatched junction bases: 8. Looked up from germline, CDR1 is ENHRY and CDR2 is SYGVKD.

This clonotype turned up a few times. CDR3 region: CAAGVGGEQYF. The CDR3 DNA reads TGTGCCGCAGGGGTAGGGGGCGAGCAGTACTTC. The J gene is TRBJ2-7, the V gene TRBV3-1; the D gene is possibly TRBD1 (6 bases). This CDR3 has 11 residues. V gave up 11 bases and J gave up 6 bases, with 14 bases separating them. The germline CDR1 and CDR2 sequences are LGHDT and YNNKEL (reference sequence).

Notes on this clonotype: This may arise from a read error, as a much more abundant clone is one base away. The V call is TRBV20-1, the J call TRBJ1-5; 9 bases line up with TRBD1. CDR1 and CDR2 (germline): DFQATT, SNEGSKA (reference sequence). The CDR3 is 15 amino acids. CDR3 DNA sequence: TGCAATGCTAGAGACAGGGGGGGGAGCAATCAGCCCCAGCATTTT. It codes for CNARDRGGSNQPQHF.

This clonotype was seen many times. The J gene is TRBJ1-6, the V gene TRBV3-1; D is unclear. Germline V gene data show CDR1 as LGHDT and CDR2 as YNNKEL (reference sequence). Trimming removed 4 bases at V and 6 bases at J, with 16 bases between. The CDR3 runs to 16 residues. This CDR3 is CASSPPRTAGNSPLHF. The CDR3 DNA reads as TGTGCCAGCAGCCCCCCAAGGACGGCGGGTAATTCACCCCTCCACTTT.